The 23 T cell receptor beta chains listed next were all sequenced from one sample in a study of cytomegalovirus exposure and HLA in healthy donors (dated by TCRdb to the late 2010s). The library was made by the immunoSEQ multiplex PCR assay. A mixture of 60 forward primers for TCR Vbeta segments and 13 reverse primers for TCR Jbeta segments was used in the multiplex PCR. Imported from immuneACCESS, the table was reduced by TCRdb to in-frame sequences with V and J called. These copies leave out some clones; in studies compared against another copy, an unresolved V gene accounts for under half, and the cause of the remainder is not known. This sample comprises 90,000 to 150,000 clones, approximately 8% of them detected only once. In total, the top ten clones hold around 6.1% of the sample. Specimen: PBMCs. These TCRs come from a woman between 35 and 50 years old in good health and CMV-seropositive.

This sequence joins TRBV7-6 and TRBJ2-3; D ambiguous. Trimming pared 1 base from V and 0 bases from J, leaving 11 bases between. CDR1 is SGHVS and CDR2 is FNYEAQ in the germline V gene. The CDR3 is 16 amino acids. For the CDR3, the DNA is TGTGCCAGCAGCTTAGAGACGAGGAAAAGCACAGATACGCAGTATTTT. Its protein product is CASSLETRKSTDTQYF.

The CDR3 DNA follows: TGTGCCACCTCGACCCTTAGCGGGACTGGCGGGGAGCTGTTTTTT. Translating it yields CATSTLSGTGGELFF. The rearrangement uses TRBV15 and TRBJ2-2; 8 bases line up with TRBD2. Germline V lookup: CDR1 LNHNV, CDR2 YYDKDF (reference sequence). Losses at the gene ends were 8 bases for V and 7 bases for J; bases not matched to a gene: 12. This CDR3 comprises 15 residues.

This clone was detected a few times. This chain uses TRBV5-6 with TRBJ1-2; TRBD1 might be the D (6 bases). The V and J ends lost 0 bases and 5 bases respectively, with 14 bases between them. CDR3 size: 15 residues. From germline, CDR1 is SGHDT and CDR2 YYEEEE. CDR3 in DNA: TGTGCCAGCAGCTTGGGGGACAACAGGAGGTATGGCTACACCTTC. As protein: CASSLGDNRRYGYTF.

This clone showed up just a few times. J is TRBJ2-3 and V is TRBV5-4; 13 bases are a match to TRBD2. The CDR3 spans 16 residues. The germline gives CDR1 SGHNT, CDR2 YYREEE (reference sequence). The trim removed 2 bases at V and 1 base at J, leaving 1 base unmatched. The CDR3 DNA reads TGTGCCAGCAGCTTACTAGCGGGGGGGGGCACAGATACGCAGTATTTT. Protein sequence: CASSLLAGGGTDTQYF. Looking up the rest from reference TRBV5-4 and TRBJ2-3 gives the full variable domain: ETGVTQSPTHLIKTRGQQVTLRCSSQSGHNTVSWYQQALGQGPQFIFQYYREEENGRGNFPPRFSGLQFPNYSSELNVNALELDDSALYLCASSLLAGGGTDTQYFGPGTRLTVL.

The rearrangement links TRBV2 to TRBJ2-2; D is possibly TRBD2 (7 bases). The V gene's germline CDR1 is SNHLY and CDR2 FYNNEI. Trimming left V 8 bases short and J 0 bases short, with 13 bases between. The CDR3 has 15 amino acids. Written as DNA, the CDR3 is TGTGCCAGCTCAAACGGGGGGCCGAACACCGGGGAGCTGTTTTTT. It translates to CASSNGGPNTGELFF.

This clone was seen more than once but under ten times. This CDR3 is also generated by other DNA sequences in the sample. The chain carries TRBV30 and TRBJ1-2, with 8 bases that match TRBD1. The germline CDR1 and CDR2 sequences are GTSNPN and SVGIG (reference sequence). The V and J ends lost 0 bases and 8 bases, in that order; junction bases with no gene match: 5. This CDR3 region has 13 residues. The CDR3, as DNA: TGTGCCTGGAGTGTTGGACAGGGTAAAGGCTACACCTTC. It is translated as CAWSVGQGKGYTF.

The chain's CDR3 is CASSLFGDRVVNNEQFF. The CDR3 nucleotides are TGTGCCAGCAGTTTATTTGGGGACAGGGTAGTTAACAATGAGCAGTTCTTC. This rearrangement joins TRBV28 to TRBJ2-1; 9 nucleotides agree with TRBD1. The CDR3 length is 17 residues. Trimming removed 1 base from V and 5 bases from J; junction bases left unmatched: 9. Germline CDR1 reads MDHEN; CDR2 reads SYDVKM.

V and J are TRBV6-5 and TRBJ2-7; maybe TRBD1 (6 bases). The length of the CDR3 is 16 residues. Germline CDR1 and CDR2: MNHEY and SVGAGI. With 4 bases removed from V and 5 bases from J, the gap between germline ends came to 21 bases. CDR3 loop: CASSSTRGKAMNEQYF. The DNA of the CDR3 is TGTGCCAGCAGTTCCACCAGGGGTAAGGCGATGAACGAGCAGTACTTC.

J is TRBJ2-1 and V is TRBV19, with a weak D call TRBD1 (5 bases). This CDR3 contains 15 residues. Germline CDR1 and CDR2: LNHDA and SQIVND (reference sequence). The V gene lost 10 bases and the J gene lost 1 base, with 17 bases spanning the gap. The DNA for the CDR3 is TGTGCCACCCTCCAAAGGGGCCTTTCCTACAATGAGCAGTTCTTC. It encodes CATLQRGLSYNEQFF.

A few counts support this clone. The chain combines TRBV5-4 with TRBJ2-1, with TRBD1 identical over 8 bases. The CDR3 spans 15 residues. Germline V gene sequence: CDR1 SGHNT, CDR2 YYREEE (reference sequence). V was clipped by 3 bases and J by 5 bases; unmatched bases: 7. The CDR3 loop is CASSWTGRRDNEQFF. CDR3 DNA: TGTGCCAGCAGCTGGACAGGGCGACGGGACAATGAGCAGTTCTTC.

The rearrangement links TRBV19 to TRBJ2-7; the match to TRBD2 covers 12 bases. J lost 2 bases, V lost 3 bases, and 8 bases had no gene match. Germline CDR1 reads LNHDA; CDR2 reads SQIVND (reference sequence). This CDR3 has 17 residues. CDR3 bases: TGTGCCAGTAGTATCGGACTAGCGGGGAGAATACCCTACGAGCAGTACTTC. It yields the protein CASSIGLAGRIPYEQYF.

This chain links TRBV4-1 with TRBJ1-6; TRBD1 matches at 9 bases. The germline V gene has CDR1 MGHRA and CDR2 YSYEKL. The V and J ends lost 2 bases and 11 bases, in that order; junction bases with no gene match: 7. This CDR3 contains 15 residues. The CDR3 coding sequence is TGCGCCAGCAGCCAACCACAGGGGGCGCGGACACCCCTCCACTTT. Residues: CASSQPQGARTPLHF.

This clone was counted a few times. The chain links TRBV19 to TRBJ1-6; D is unresolved. The CDR3 is 15 residues long. Germline V CDR1 and CDR2: LNHDA, SQIVND (reference sequence). The ends were cut back, 6 bases at V and 3 bases at J, with 12 bases in the middle. The CDR3: CASRTSTLYNSPLHF. For the CDR3, the DNA is TGTGCCAGTAGAACTTCGACACTCTATAATTCACCCCTCCACTTT.

The chain couples TRBV7-3 to TRBJ2-1, with 8 bases fitting TRBD2. Germline CDR1 SGHTA, CDR2 FQGTGA. The CDR3 consists of 14 residues. V shed 8 bases, J shed 8 bases, and the junction held 11 bases outside the gene matches. Written as DNA, the CDR3 is TGTGCCAGCTTAGCCGGGGGGGCTCTTGATGAGCAGTTCTTC. Protein: CASLAGGALDEQFF.

This clone was seen only a few times. This chain connects TRBV10-3 to TRBJ1-3; D is uncertain. V dropped 3 bases and J dropped 0 bases, with 6 bases sitting between them. This CDR3 contains 14 residues. Germline assignment: CDR1 ENHRY and CDR2 SYGVKD. The DNA of the CDR3 is TGTGCCATCAGTGAAACATCCTCTGGAAACACCATATATTTT. Protein product: CAISETSSGNTIYF.

J is TRBJ2-5 and V is TRBV11-2; the D gene is possibly TRBD1 (6 bases). The J call may be wrong; the DNA end is better matched by TRBJ2-7. The CDR3 is 15 amino acids. Germline V gene lookup returns CDR1 SGHAT and CDR2 FQNNGV. The CDR3 loop reads CASSLVAGEIYEQYF. For the CDR3, the DNA is TGTGCCAGCAGCTTAGTGGCAGGGGAGATCTACGAGCAGTACTTC.

This clone appeared a few times. The chain links TRBV5-1 to TRBJ2-3; 10 positions match TRBD1. The V segment lost 6 bases and the J segment 6 bases; nucleotides outside the gene matches: 4. Germline V CDR1 and CDR2: SGHRS, YFSETQ. The CDR3 has 13 amino acids. The CDR3 DNA sequence: TGCGCCAGCACGACAGGGGGCTCCGATACGCAGTATTTT. Residues: CASTTGGSDTQYF. Full variable domain (outside the CDR3, taken from reference TRBV5-1 and TRBJ2-3): KAGVTQTPRYLIKTRGQQVTLSCSPISGHRSVSWYQQTPGQGLQFLFEYFSETQRNKGNFPGRFSGRQFSNSRSEMNVSTLELGDSALYLCASTTGGSDTQYFGPGTRLTVL.

The chain is built from TRBV11-3 and TRBJ2-2; a possible D gene is TRBD1 (5 bases). This CDR3 region has 14 residues. Trimming pared 3 bases from V and 1 base from J, leaving 6 bases between. CDR1 is SGHNT and CDR2 is YENEEA in the germline V gene. DNA for the CDR3: TGTGCCAGCAGCTTTCAGGGGAACACCGGGGAGCTGTTTTTT. Protein product: CASSFQGNTGELFF.

This clone was detected a few times. CDR3 in amino acids: CASSPLAGGYNEQFF. Written as DNA, the CDR3 is TGTGCCAGCAGTCCACTAGCGGGGGGATACAATGAGCAGTTCTTC. This chain joins TRBV27 and TRBJ2-1; 12 bases are a match to TRBD2. Per germline, CDR1 MNHEY and CDR2 SMNVEV (reference sequence). V trimming: 5 bases; J trimming: 4 bases; junction bases outside the gene matches: 3. The CDR3 covers 15 residues.

This clone was detected a few times. The J gene is TRBJ2-2, the V gene TRBV9, with a weak D call TRBD2 (5 bases). Deletions cut 0 bases from V and 5 bases from J, with 8 bases between. Germline V lookup: CDR1 SGDLS, CDR2 YYNGEE. The CDR3 consists of 14 residues. The CDR3 DNA is TGTGCCAGCAGCGTAGGTGGAGGTACCGGGGAGCTGTTTTTT. It is translated as CASSVGGGTGELFF.

The chain uses TRBV7-3 and TRBJ2-2; possible D gene TRBD1, 6 bases. Per the germline V gene, CDR1 is SGHTA and CDR2 is FQGTGA. The V gene lost 1 base and the J gene lost 2 bases, with 8 bases spanning the gap. The CDR3 consists of 15 residues. This CDR3 is CASSLKQGNTGELFF. The CDR3, as DNA: TGTGCCAGCAGCTTAAAACAGGGTAACACCGGGGAGCTGTTTTTT.

The rearrangement joins TRBV12-5 to TRBJ1-1; TRBD1 agrees at 7 bases. V trimming: 0 bases; J trimming: 4 bases; junction bases outside the gene matches: 2. Germline CDR1 reads LGHNT; CDR2 reads FRNRAP. The CDR3 extends over 14 amino acids. CDR3 amino acids: CASGLVGQLTEAFF. In nucleotides, the CDR3 is TGTGCTAGTGGTTTGGTGGGACAGCTCACTGAAGCTTTCTTT. Variable domain in full (rest from reference TRBV12-5 and TRBJ1-1): DARVTQTPRHKVTEMGQEVTMRCQPILGHNTVFWYRQTMMQGLELLAYFRNRAPLDDSGMPKDRFSAEMPDATLATLKIQPSEPRDSAVYFCASGLVGQLTEAFFGQGTRLTVV.

This clone turned up a few times. The chain combines TRBV27 with TRBJ1-1; D call uncertain. Germline values: CDR1 MNHEY, CDR2 SMNVEV (reference sequence). V lost 8 bases and J lost 4, with 8 bases in between. The CDR3 length is 11 residues. CDR3 loop: CASGGGTEAFF. CDR3 DNA: TGTGCCAGCGGAGGCGGCACTGAAGCTTTCTTT.